This is a list of T cell receptor beta chains from one sample in a study of T-cell reconstitution after alpha-beta-depleted transplantation in children. TCRdb processed the PCR reads anew with MiXCR; each CDR3 protein has one entry. The table shows roughly 670,000 distinct CDR3 sequences, with roughly 14% occurring only once. The sample consisted of PBMCs, taken before TCRalphabeta/CD19-depleted stem cell transplant. These receptor sequences come from a girl aged 2-10 years with congenital amegakaryocytic thrombocytopenia, due to receive a stem cell transplant. Each CDR3 is given with its conserved first and last residue. A D gene is named only where the DNA matches it firmly. Expanded clones get a size class; other rows say once, few or many, or leave the size out.

size: -
J: TRBJ2-7
V: TRBV12-3/TRBV12-4
D: -
CDR3: CASIPLRARDYEQYF
DNA: TGTGCCAGCATTCCTCTTAGGGCTAGGGATTACGAGCAGTACTTC

size: few
J: TRBJ2-5
V: TRBV28
D: -
CDR3: CASSTHGTPRRETQYF
DNA: TGTGCCAGCAGTACGCACGGGACACCTAGACGAGAGACCCAGTACTTC

size: many
J: TRBJ2-1
V: TRBV5-1
D: TRBD2
CDR3: CASSLAGSSYNEQFF
DNA: TGTGCCAGCAGTTTAGCGGGGAGCTCCTACAATGAGCAGTTCTTC

size: many
J: TRBJ1-4
V: TRBV7-8
D: TRBD1
CDR3: CASSLLSGGEKLFF
DNA: TGTGCCAGCAGCTTGCTTTCAGGGGGTGAAAAACTGTTTTTT

size: few
J: TRBJ1-5
V: TRBV4-1
D: TRBD1
CDR3: CASSQVPSGTGGGQPQHF
DNA: TGCGCCAGCAGCCAAGTACCTTCCGGGACAGGGGGAGGACAGCCCCAGCATTTT

size: -
J: TRBJ2-5
V: TRBV20-1
D: -
CDR3: CSVNPQETQYF
DNA: TGCAGTGTAAACCCACAAGAGACCCAGTACTTC

size: few
J: TRBJ2-1
V: TRBV5-1
D: -
CDR3: CASSVQEAINEQFF
DNA: TGCGCCAGCAGCGTTCAGGAGGCCATCAATGAGCAGTTCTTC

size: few
J: TRBJ2-4
V: TRBV20-1
D: TRBD1
CDR3: CSAKPGGGGSIQYF
DNA: TGCAGTGCCAAACCAGGGGGCGGAGGGAGCATTCAGTACTTC

size: -
J: TRBJ1-2
V: TRBV27
D: -
CDR3: CASSSTTYYGYTF
DNA: TGTGCCAGCAGTTCGACAACATACTATGGCTACACCTTC

size: many
J: TRBJ2-1
V: TRBV5-1
D: TRBD2
CDR3: CASSLLAGVLKGYNEQFF
DNA: TGCGCCAGCAGCTTGCTAGCGGGAGTCCTAAAAGGCTACAATGAGCAGTTCTTC

size: many
J: TRBJ2-1
V: TRBV20-1
D: TRBD2
CDR3: CSASSSGRPSRDGQFF
DNA: TGCAGTGCTAGTTCTAGCGGGAGGCCGAGTAGGGATGGGCAGTTCTTC

size: many
J: TRBJ2-7
V: TRBV5-6
D: -
CDR3: CASSGRIAPYEQYF
DNA: TGTGCCAGCAGCGGTAGGATCGCCCCATACGAGCAGTACTTC

size: many
J: TRBJ2-1
V: TRBV7-9
D: -
CDR3: CASSSAADAYAYNEQFF
DNA: TGTGCCAGCAGCTCCGCCGCTGACGCATACGCCTACAATGAGCAGTTCTTC

size: many
J: TRBJ2-1
V: TRBV7-6
D: -
CDR3: CASSFGVRRPLNEQFF
DNA: TGTGCCAGCAGCTTTGGCGTAAGGAGGCCTTTAAATGAGCAGTTCTTC

size: many
J: TRBJ2-5
V: TRBV6-1
D: TRBD2
CDR3: CASSPQGTNGETQYF
DNA: TGTGCCAGCAGTCCACAAGGGACTAATGGAGAGACCCAGTACTTC

size: -
J: TRBJ2-2
V: TRBV7-6
D: -
CDR3: CATTSRPTITGELFF
DNA: TGTGCCACTACAAGCCGGCCCACAATTACCGGGGAGCTGTTTTTT

size: many
J: TRBJ2-2
V: TRBV20-1
D: TRBD2
CDR3: CSARALLAGEGTGELFF
DNA: TGCAGTGCTAGAGCATTACTAGCGGGAGAGGGGACCGGGGAGCTGTTTTTT

size: many
J: TRBJ2-7
V: TRBV12-3/TRBV12-4
D: TRBD1
CDR3: CASSLGGQGSDEQYF
DNA: TGTGCCAGCAGTTTAGGGGGACAGGGGTCCGACGAGCAGTACTTC

size: many
J: TRBJ2-3
V: TRBV12-3/TRBV12-4
D: -
CDR3: CASSLEYRDTQYF
DNA: TGTGCCAGCAGTTTAGAATACAGGGATACGCAGTATTTT

size: -
J: TRBJ2-5
V: TRBV19
D: -
CDR3: CASSTLKETQYF
DNA: TGTGCCAGTAGTACCCTGAAAGAGACCCAGTACTTC

size: many
J: TRBJ2-7
V: TRBV20-1
D: -
CDR3: CSARLRAEAYEQYF
DNA: TGCAGTGCTCGCCTCAGGGCGGAGGCGTACGAGCAGTACTTC

size: few
J: TRBJ2-3
V: TRBV3-1
D: TRBD2
CDR3: CASSHSSGGRLLDTQYF
DNA: TGTGCCAGCAGCCACTCATCGGGCGGGAGATTATTGGATACGCAGTATTTT

size: few
J: TRBJ1-4
V: TRBV5-1
D: -
CDR3: CASSNLTGTGYEKLFF
DNA: TGCGCCAGCAGTAACCTGACCGGGACGGGCTACGAAAAACTGTTTTTT

size: -
J: TRBJ2-7
V: TRBV28
D: -
CDR3: CASRPPGQPSEQYF
DNA: TGTGCCAGCCGACCCCCGGGACAACCCTCCGAGCAGTACTTC

size: many
J: TRBJ2-5
V: TRBV6-1
D: -
CDR3: CAILARPSEKETQYF
DNA: TGTGCCATCCTTGCGAGACCTTCGGAGAAGGAGACCCAGTACTTC

size: many
J: TRBJ1-5
V: TRBV6-1
D: -
CDR3: CASSEAQALVFQHF
DNA: TGTGCCAGCAGTGAAGCGCAGGCATTAGTCTTCCAGCATTTT

size: many
J: TRBJ1-3
V: TRBV20-1
D: -
CDR3: CSARSLEQLHSGNTIYF
DNA: TGCAGTGCCCGTTCATTGGAACAACTGCACTCTGGAAACACCATATATTTT

size: -
J: TRBJ2-2
V: TRBV20-1
D: TRBD2
CDR3: CSAIAGGPSGELFF
DNA: TGCAGTGCTATAGCGGGAGGGCCGTCCGGGGAGCTGTTTTTT

size: -
J: TRBJ1-4
V: TRBV11-1
D: -
CDR3: CASSRDGRRHATNEKLFF
DNA: TGTGCCAGCAGCCGGGACGGACGCCGGCATGCAACTAATGAAAAACTGTTTTTT

size: few
J: TRBJ2-1
V: TRBV7-7
D: TRBD1
CDR3: CASSPDRVGENEQFF
DNA: TGTGCCAGCAGCCCGGACAGGGTGGGCGAAAATGAGCAGTTCTTC

size: few
J: TRBJ2-5
V: TRBV5-1
D: -
CDR3: CASSLPTASQETQYF
DNA: TGCGCCAGCAGCTTGCCGACGGCAAGCCAAGAGACCCAGTACTTC

size: many
J: TRBJ2-1
V: TRBV20-1
D: TRBD2
CDR3: CSARPGLAINEQFF
DNA: TGCAGTGCTAGACCGGGACTAGCAATCAATGAGCAGTTCTTC

size: few
J: TRBJ2-7
V: TRBV7-8
D: -
CDR3: CASSLAGTQKVHF
DNA: TGTGCCAGCAGCTTGGCCGGGACGCAGAAAGTCCATTTC

size: few
J: TRBJ2-7
V: TRBV5-6
D: TRBD2
CDR3: CASSAPGLAFYEQYF
DNA: TGTGCCAGCAGCGCCCCGGGACTAGCTTTTTACGAGCAGTACTTC

size: -
J: TRBJ2-1
V: TRBV12-3/TRBV12-4
D: -
CDR3: CASSPPGWVEQFF
DNA: TGTGCCAGCAGTCCCCCGGGGTGGGTTGAGCAGTTCTTC

size: many
J: TRBJ1-5
V: TRBV6-5
D: -
CDR3: CASSYSTQNQPQHF
DNA: TGTGCCAGCAGTTACTCGACCCAGAATCAGCCCCAGCATTTT

size: few
J: TRBJ2-7
V: TRBV4-1
D: -
CDR3: CASSPTNLAYEQYF
DNA: TGCGCCAGCAGCCCGACCAACCTAGCCTACGAGCAGTACTTC

size: few
J: TRBJ2-3
V: TRBV6-5
D: -
CDR3: CASSYTYRGASTDTQYF
DNA: TGTGCCAGCAGTTACACATACCGGGGGGCTTCCACAGATACGCAGTATTTT

size: -
J: TRBJ2-7
V: TRBV12-3/TRBV12-4
D: -
CDR3: CASSFSFAGEQYF
DNA: TGTGCCAGCAGTTTTTCTTTTGCGGGCGAGCAGTACTTC

size: few
J: TRBJ2-2
V: TRBV19
D: -
CDR3: CASVAGGWNTGELFF
DNA: TGTGCCAGTGTTGCGGGCGGATGGAACACCGGGGAGCTGTTTTTT

size: once
J: TRBJ2-3
V: TRBV7-9
D: -
CDR3: CASRARVDQGLTDTQYF
DNA: TGTGCCAGCCGTGCCCGGGTGGACCAGGGGCTGACAGATACGCAGTATTTT

size: many
J: TRBJ2-7
V: TRBV5-1
D: -
CDR3: CASRGSGRGEQYF
DNA: TGCGCCAGCAGAGGATCTGGTCGCGGGGAGCAGTACTTC

size: -
J: TRBJ2-7
V: TRBV10-3
D: TRBD2
CDR3: CAISESQAGAYEQYF
DNA: TGTGCCATCAGTGAGTCACAAGCGGGGGCCTACGAGCAGTACTTC

size: -
J: TRBJ2-1
V: TRBV20-1
D: TRBD1
CDR3: CSASQFGTAYNEQFF
DNA: TGCAGTGCTAGCCAATTCGGGACAGCGTACAATGAGCAGTTCTTC

size: -
J: TRBJ2-1
V: TRBV20-1
D: TRBD1
CDR3: CCGAGQGIFEADYNEQFF
DNA: TGCTGTGGTGCGGGACAGGGGATTTTTGAGGCGGATTACAATGAGCAGTTCTTC

size: few
J: TRBJ2-1
V: TRBV7-2
D: -
CDR3: CASSLADLGGEQFF
DNA: TGTGCCAGCAGCTTAGCCGACCTGGGCGGTGAGCAGTTCTTC

size: -
J: TRBJ1-2
V: TRBV5-1
D: TRBD1
CDR3: CASSSTGIYGYTF
DNA: TGCGCCAGCAGCTCGACAGGGATCTATGGCTACACCTTC

size: -
J: TRBJ2-2
V: TRBV3-1
D: -
CDR3: CASSHSRDGELFF
DNA: TGTGCCAGCAGCCACTCAAGAGACGGGGAGCTGTTTTTT

size: many
J: TRBJ1-2
V: TRBV7-8
D: -
CDR3: CASSSHPGYYGYTF
DNA: TGTGCCAGCAGTTCCCATCCAGGTTACTATGGCTACACCTTC

size: few
J: TRBJ2-3
V: TRBV19
D: -
CDR3: CASRNSSHTDTQYF
DNA: TGTGCCAGTAGGAACAGTTCACACACAGATACGCAGTATTTT

size: many
J: TRBJ2-1
V: TRBV24-1
D: TRBD2
CDR3: CATIGVGLAGLNEQFF
DNA: TGTGCCACCATAGGGGTGGGACTAGCGGGACTGAATGAGCAGTTCTTC

size: many
J: TRBJ2-3
V: TRBV6-2/TRBV6-3
D: -
CDR3: CASSGSRSTDTQYF
DNA: TGTGCCAGCAGTGGCTCGCGAAGCACAGATACGCAGTATTTT